What follows are 14 T cell receptor beta chains derived from one specimen sequenced in a study of cytomegalovirus exposure and HLA in healthy donors. Primers for the PCR totalled 60 Vbeta and 13 Jbeta. Assay: immunoSEQ multiplex PCR; the TCRdb copy retains only in-frame clones and omits some. The repertoire includes about 150,000 clones, approximately 74% of them detected once, and 2.8% sits in the top ten. The sequenced sample was PBMCs. These receptors came from a man aged 18 to 30 in good health and CMV-seronegative.

The chain employs TRBV4-1 and TRBJ1-5, with 7 bases identical to TRBD1. The CDR3 extends over 15 amino acids. CDR1 MGHRA and CDR2 YSYEKL come from the germline V gene. V trimming: 3 bases; J trimming: 1 base; junction bases outside the gene matches: 3. CDR3 sequence (DNA): TGCGCCAGCAGCCACCCACAGGGGAGCAATCAGCCCCAGCATTTT. This translates into CASSHPQGSNQPQHF.

This clone appeared once. The chain is built from TRBV7-9 and TRBJ2-7, with D maybe TRBD1 (5 bases). The germline V gene encodes CDR1 SEHNR and CDR2 FQNEAQ (reference sequence). The CDR3 is made up of 14 amino acids. Trimming took 5 bases from V and 3 from J, leaving 14 bases between them. Here the CDR3 reads CASSPLGQGYEQYV. In nucleotides, the CDR3 is TGTGCCAGCAGCCCCTTAGGCCAGGGCTACGAGCAGTACGTC.

This clone was observed a handful of times. The rearrangement uses TRBV6-5 and TRBJ2-5, with 8 positions matching TRBD2. The DNA end is more similar to TRBJ2-7, so the J call may be wrong. The CDR3 spans 16 residues. The germline CDR1 and CDR2 sequences are MNHEY and SVGAGI. The CDR3 loop reads CASSSAVSGEGYEQYF. The CDR3 DNA follows: TGTGCCAGCAGTTCCGCGGTTAGCGGGGAAGGCTACGAGCAGTACTTC.

The chain links TRBV28 to TRBJ1-1; D is ambiguous. Germline V gene sequence: CDR1 MDHEN, CDR2 SYDVKM. The CDR3 consists of 16 residues. Trimming took off 6 bases at V and 5 bases at J, with 22 bases between the two ends. The CDR3 bases are TGTGCCAGCAGCCTCCCTGCGGCGCCTGAGAGGACTGAAGCTTTCTTT. Its protein is CASSLPAAPERTEAFF.

V usage is TRBV7-9 and J usage is TRBJ1-1; 7 bases fit TRBD1. V lost 3 bases to trimming and J lost 6 bases; unmatched junction nucleotides: 7. The CDR3 length is 14 residues. Germline loops: CDR1 SEHNR, CDR2 FQNEAQ (reference sequence). This CDR3 reads CASSFQGQGAEAFF. The CDR3 nucleotides are TGTGCCAGCAGCTTCCAGGGGCAGGGGGCTGAAGCTTTCTTT.

This clone was picked up one time. The chain employs TRBV10-3 and TRBJ1-5; the D is unclear. Germline lookup yields CDR1 ENHRY and CDR2 SYGVKD. The CDR3 loop spans 15 amino acids. Trimming removed 7 bases at V and 2 bases at J, with 15 bases between. The DNA for the CDR3 is TGTGCCATCACGCGGGCGAGAAGGGGCAATCAGCCCCAGCATTTT. It encodes CAITRARRGNQPQHF.

In this sample, this clone turned up once. This chain links TRBV11-2 with TRBJ1-5, with 10 bases that match TRBD1. The germline V gene has CDR1 SGHAT and CDR2 FQNNGV. The CDR3 sequence is 14 residues long. The trim removed 3 bases at V and 7 bases at J, leaving 3 bases unmatched. CDR3 sequence reads: CASSFTDRGQPQHF. The CDR3, as DNA: TGTGCCAGCAGCTTCACGGACAGGGGGCAGCCCCAGCATTTT.

The J gene is TRBJ2-3, the V gene TRBV27; 9 bases fit TRBD1. Germline V gene lookup returns CDR1 MNHEY and CDR2 SMNVEV (reference sequence). This CDR3 spans 12 amino acids. V trimming: 10 bases; J trimming: 10 bases; junction bases outside the gene matches: 9. CDR3 in DNA: TGTGCCACGGGACAGGGTTCCTATCCGCAGTATTTT. As protein: CATGQGSYPQYF.

V and J are TRBV5-8 and TRBJ1-5; 8 bases match TRBD1. Germline V gives CDR1 SGHTS, CDR2 YDEGEE. Trimming removed 1 base from V and 6 bases from J; junction bases left unmatched: 9. The CDR3 consists of 16 residues. The CDR3 bases are TGTGCCAGCAGCTTGCCGCCGGGGACAGGAGGTCAGCCCCAGCATTTT. Amino acid sequence: CASSLPPGTGGQPQHF.

This clone was recorded a few times. The rearrangement uses TRBV4-1 and TRBJ2-1, with D perhaps TRBD2 (6 bases). The CDR3 is 16 amino acids. V was clipped by 1 base and J by 7 bases, with 17 bases between them. The V gene's germline CDR1 is MGHRA and CDR2 YSYEKL. The CDR3 region is CASSQGFLASQNEQFF. CDR3 nucleotides: TGCGCCAGCAGCCAAGGGTTCCTAGCGTCTCAAAATGAGCAGTTCTTC.

This clone came up a few times. CDR3 amino acids: CAWSGDRNYGYTF. The CDR3 nucleotides are TGTGCCTGGAGTGGGGACAGGAACTATGGCTACACCTTC. V usage is TRBV30 and J usage is TRBJ1-2; TRBD1 matches at 8 bases. The CDR3 is made up of 13 amino acids. Germline CDR1 and CDR2: GTSNPN and SVGIG (reference sequence). J lost 2 bases, V lost 1 base, and 0 bases had no gene match.

This rearrangement joins TRBV27 to TRBJ2-1; weak D call: TRBD2 (6 bases). Trimming took off 5 bases at V and 5 bases at J, with 10 bases between the two ends. This CDR3 region has 13 residues. CDR1 and CDR2 from the germline V gene are MNHEY and SMNVEV (reference sequence). CDR3: CASSLGGDNEQFF. CDR3 DNA sequence: TGTGCCAGCAGTCTCGGGGGAGACAATGAGCAGTTCTTC.

This clone was seen just once. The V call is TRBV6-1, the J call TRBJ1-2; 7 bases line up with TRBD1. V lost 3 bases and J lost 2; bases outside the gene matches: 15. The CDR3 totals 18 residues. CDR1 is MNHNS, CDR2 SASEGT, per germline. This CDR3 reads CASSDTLDHRGWNYGYTF. In nucleotides, the CDR3 is TGTGCCAGCAGTGATACTCTAGACCACAGGGGCTGGAACTATGGCTACACCTTC.

This clone was detected only a few times. This chain links TRBV5-1 with TRBJ2-3; D might be TRBD2 (7 bases). CDR1 is SGHRS, CDR2 YFSETQ, per germline. The germline V and J ends were trimmed by 5 bases and 2 bases, with 15 bases remaining between them. The length of the CDR3 is 15 residues. CDR3: CASSVRGGLTDTQYF. CDR3 sequence (DNA): TGCGCCAGCAGTGTAAGGGGGGGCCTCACAGATACGCAGTATTTT.